The 26 T cell receptor beta chains below come from one sample, sequenced in a study of T cell responses to AZD1222 COVID-19 vaccine. Sequencing was performed with immunoSEQ multiplex PCR; in TCRdb, only in-frame clones are kept and a portion is missing. The sample records about 120,000 clones, approximately 87% being singletons. The sample here was peripheral blood, taken on day 0 of AZD1222 vaccination. These receptors all stem from an adult in good health.

The V call is TRBV7-3, the J call TRBJ1-1; perhaps TRBD1 as D (5 bases). The V end was cut by 5 bases, the J end by 1 base, with 8 bases between. Per germline, CDR1 SGHTA and CDR2 FQGTGA. This CDR3 is built from 13 residues. CDR3 nucleotides: TGTGCCAGCAGCACCCAGGGGAACACTGAAGCTTTCTTT. This encodes CASSTQGNTEAFF.

The CDR3 loop is CASSPSGGRQPQHF. CDR3 DNA sequence: TGTGCCAGCAGTCCCTCTGGAGGACGTCAGCCCCAGCATTTT. This chain joins TRBV28 and TRBJ1-5; no clear D gene. The CDR3 runs 14 residues. Looked up from germline, CDR1 is MDHEN and CDR2 is SYDVKM. V was clipped by 5 bases and J by 6 bases, with 14 bases between them.

Here the CDR3 reads CSVTGGASETQYF. The CDR3, as DNA: TGCAGCGTAACCGGGGGGGCATCGGAGACCCAGTACTTC. The V gene is TRBV29-1, the J gene TRBJ2-5, with 8 bases aligning to TRBD2. The CDR3 totals 13 residues. The germline gives CDR1 SQVTM, CDR2 ANQGSEA. V was pared by 6 bases and J by 5 bases, with 8 bases of the junction left unmatched.

The chain couples TRBV5-4 to TRBJ2-3, with D possibly matching TRBD1 (5 bases). V gave up 4 bases and J gave up 2 bases, with 8 bases separating them. The CDR3 loop spans 13 amino acids. The germline gives CDR1 SGHNT, CDR2 YYREEE (reference sequence). For the CDR3, the DNA is TGTGCCAGCAGCCCCAGGGTCACAGATACGCAGTATTTT. It codes for CASSPRVTDTQYF.

This clone appeared once. V usage is TRBV6-6 and J usage is TRBJ1-1; 7 bases line up with TRBD1. CDR1 and CDR2 from the germline V gene are MNHNY and SVGAGI (reference sequence). This CDR3 comprises 15 residues. V lost 5 bases, J lost 0 bases, and 6 bases stayed unmatched. The DNA for the CDR3 is TGTGCCAGCAGTAACCGACAGGGAGTGAACACTGAAGCTTTCTTT. Its translation is CASSNRQGVNTEAFF.

CDR3 residues: CASSVEFRGTSPLHF. CDR3 DNA: TGTGCCAGCAGCGTAGAATTCAGGGGGACATCACCCCTCCACTTT. The J gene is TRBJ1-6, the V gene TRBV9, with TRBD1 matching 7 bases. Germline lookup yields CDR1 SGDLS and CDR2 YYNGEE. V shed 0 bases, J shed 10 bases, and the junction held 7 bases outside the gene matches. The CDR3 consists of 15 residues.

The rearrangement links TRBV29-1 to TRBJ1-5, with D hard to call. Trimming took off 4 bases at V and 0 bases at J, with 4 bases between the two ends. Per germline, CDR1 SQVTM and CDR2 ANQGSEA. This CDR3 region has 12 residues. This CDR3 reads CSVGHSNQPQHF. The CDR3 nucleotides are TGCAGCGTTGGGCATAGCAATCAGCCCCAGCATTTT.

The chain has TRBV7-9 and TRBJ2-2; 10 nucleotides agree with TRBD1. The CDR3 has 14 residues. Trimming at V came to 4 bases and at J to 7 bases, leaving 3 bases not matched to a gene. Germline loops: CDR1 SEHNR, CDR2 FQNEAQ (reference sequence). The CDR3: CASSSRTGGGELFF. For the CDR3, the DNA is TGTGCCAGCAGCTCTAGGACAGGGGGCGGGGAGCTGTTTTTT.

The rearrangement uses TRBV7-2 and TRBJ2-2; TRBD2 matches 14 bases. The CDR3 totals 17 residues. Germline CDR1 SGHTA, CDR2 FQGNSA. The V segment lost 5 bases and the J segment 5 bases; nucleotides outside the gene matches: 7. The CDR3 region is CASSPGTSGSVTGELFF. The CDR3 region has the DNA TGTGCCAGCAGCCCCGGGACTAGCGGGAGTGTAACCGGGGAGCTGTTTTTT.

The rearrangement joins TRBV4-1 to TRBJ2-3, with D unresolved. CDR1 and CDR2 (germline): MGHRA, YSYEKL. With 1 base removed from V and 6 bases from J, the gap between germline ends came to 8 bases. This CDR3 is built from 13 residues. The CDR3 nucleotides read TGCGCCAGCAGCCAAGGGACGGCCGATACGCAGTATTTT. Its translation is CASSQGTADTQYF.

This chain joins TRBV3-1 (or the pseudogene TRBV3-2) and TRBJ2-3, with D possibly TRBD2 on 5 matching bases. This CDR3 has 13 amino acids. Trimming cost V 10 bases and J 5 bases, with 16 bases left between them. Per the germline V gene, CDR1 is LGHDT and CDR2 is YNNKEL (reference sequence). The CDR3 protein is CATRFSAGDTQYF. DNA for the CDR3: TGTGCCACCAGGTTCAGCGCGGGAGATACGCAGTATTTT.

The chain joins TRBV7-8 to TRBJ2-7; 11 nucleotides agree with TRBD2. This CDR3 contains 15 residues. CDR1 is SGHVS and CDR2 is FQNEAQ in the germline V gene. The trim removed 4 bases at V and 2 bases at J, leaving 4 bases unmatched. CDR3 residues: CASSSGTSGTYEQYF. The CDR3 DNA reads TGTGCCAGCAGCTCCGGGACTAGCGGTACCTACGAGCAGTACTTC.

The chain couples TRBV2 to TRBJ2-6; 8 bases map to TRBD1. Germline CDR1 is SNHLY and CDR2 is FYNNEI. This CDR3 region has 16 residues. J gave up 1 base and V 7 bases, and 6 bases lay outside the gene matches. CDR3 residues: CASKRDRGSGANVLTF. In DNA, the CDR3 is TGTGCCAGCAAGAGAGACAGGGGTTCTGGGGCCAACGTCCTGACTTTC.

The V gene is TRBV2, the J gene TRBJ1-3, with TRBD1 matching over 7 bases. This CDR3 is 15 amino acids long. The trim removed 5 bases at V and 0 bases at J, leaving 4 bases unmatched. Germline CDR1 and CDR2: SNHLY and FYNNEI. The CDR3 protein is CASSLTGVSGNTIYF. Written as DNA, the CDR3 is TGTGCCAGCAGTCTTACAGGGGTCTCTGGAAACACCATATATTTT.

The CDR3 region is CAIRANRPGQEYNEQFF. Written as DNA, the CDR3 is TGTGCCATCAGGGCCAACAGACCGGGACAGGAGTACAATGAGCAGTTCTTC. The chain has TRBV10-3 and TRBJ2-1; the match to TRBD1 covers 8 bases. Germline CDR1 is ENHRY and CDR2 is SYGVKD. There are 17 residues in the CDR3. Trimming at V came to 6 bases and at J to 4 bases, leaving 14 bases not matched to a gene.

The V call is TRBV10-3, the J call TRBJ1-1, with D tentatively TRBD1 (6 bases). The CDR3 is made up of 14 amino acids. V was clipped by 4 bases and J by 4 bases, with 13 bases between them. Germline V gene data show CDR1 as ENHRY and CDR2 as SYGVKD. The CDR3 sequence: CAISGTVQSTEAFF. As DNA, the CDR3 is TGTGCCATCAGTGGGACAGTACAGTCCACTGAAGCTTTCTTT.

J is TRBJ2-3 and V is TRBV27; 7 bases agree with TRBD1. V lost 9 bases, J lost 5 bases, and 17 bases stayed unmatched. Germline V gives CDR1 MNHEY, CDR2 SMNVEV (reference sequence). This CDR3 has 16 amino acids. CDR3 protein: CASTFYRQGLIDTQYF. CDR3 DNA: TGTGCCAGTACCTTTTATCGACAGGGTTTAATAGATACGCAGTATTTT.

In the case of this clone: Other DNA variants within this sample encode the same CDR3. The chain combines TRBV2 with TRBJ1-6; D is undetermined. The V gene lost 3 bases and the J gene lost 5 bases, with 8 bases spanning the gap. The CDR3 loop spans 14 amino acids. Germline-derived CDR1 and CDR2 are SNHLY and FYNNEI. The CDR3 here is CASSEAGDNSPLHF. Written as DNA, the CDR3 is TGTGCCAGCAGTGAGGCCGGGGATAATTCACCCCTCCACTTT. Full variable domain (missing parts from reference TRBV2 and TRBJ1-6): EPEVTQTPSHQVTQMGQEVILRCVPISNHLYFYWYRQILGQKVEFLVSFYNNEISEKSEIFDDQFSVERPDGSNFTLKIRSTKLEDSAMYFCASSEAGDNSPLHFGNGTRLTVT.

CDR3 sequence reads: CASSPTEYEQYF. The CDR3 nucleotides read TGTGCCAGCAGCCCGACAGAATACGAGCAGTACTTC. This sequence joins TRBV7-8 and TRBJ2-7; tentatively, D is TRBD1 (5 bases). V lost 5 bases and J lost 4, with 9 bases in between. CDR1 and CDR2 from the germline V gene are SGHVS and FQNEAQ. The length of the CDR3 is 12 residues.

The chain recombines TRBV18 with TRBJ2-3; 8 nucleotides align to TRBD1. J was trimmed by 1 base and V by 0 bases; bases with no gene match: 0. Looked up from germline, CDR1 is KGHSH and CDR2 is LQKENI. The CDR3 is 15 residues long. The CDR3 protein is CASSPPGQGTDTQYF. The CDR3 DNA sequence: TGTGCCAGCTCACCACCGGGACAGGGCACAGATACGCAGTATTTT.

V usage is TRBV15 and J usage is TRBJ2-7; 15 nucleotides agree with TRBD2. Germline trimming cut 0 bases from V and 3 bases from J; bases unmatched to any gene: 6. Germline CDR1 is LNHNV and CDR2 is YYDKDF (reference sequence). This CDR3 is 18 amino acids long. The chain's CDR3 is CATSRDRPGLAGGYEQYF. CDR3 nucleotides: TGTGCCACCAGCAGAGATCGTCCGGGACTAGCGGGAGGCTACGAGCAGTACTTC.

V is TRBV28 and J is TRBJ1-5; D is uncertain. The CDR3 has 12 amino acids. Germline V gene sequence: CDR1 MDHEN, CDR2 SYDVKM. The V and J ends lost 8 bases and 4 bases respectively, with 9 bases between them. The CDR3 sequence is CASGLPNQPQHF. The CDR3 DNA follows: TGTGCCAGCGGGCTGCCGAATCAGCCCCAGCATTTT.

The rearrangement links TRBV3-1 (or the pseudogene TRBV3-2) to TRBJ1-2; TRBD1 aligns across 9 bases. The CDR3 has 12 residues. Germline V gene data show CDR1 as LGHDT and CDR2 as YNNKEL (reference sequence). V shed 4 bases, J shed 8 bases, and the junction held 2 bases outside the gene matches. The CDR3 protein is CASSRTGDGYTF. CDR3 bases: TGTGCCAGCAGCCGGACAGGGGACGGCTACACCTTC.

The chain couples TRBV3-1 (or the pseudogene TRBV3-2) to TRBJ2-3; D ambiguous. Germline V gives CDR1 LGHDT, CDR2 YNNKEL (reference sequence). Deletions cut 0 bases from V and 1 base from J, with 8 bases between. This CDR3 has 15 residues. The CDR3 here is CASSQDVGGTDTQYF. CDR3 DNA: TGTGCCAGCAGCCAAGACGTCGGTGGCACAGATACGCAGTATTTT.

The chain recombines TRBV7-9 with TRBJ2-2, with a tentative D call TRBD1 (5 bases). The CDR3 extends over 19 amino acids. Germline loops: CDR1 SEHNR, CDR2 FQNEAQ (reference sequence). V dropped 2 bases and J dropped 7 bases, with 26 bases sitting between them. CDR3 in amino acids: CASSLYPTATGKRRGELFF. Written as DNA, the CDR3 is TGTGCCAGCAGCTTATATCCCACGGCAACAGGAAAACGACGCGGGGAGCTGTTTTTT.

The chain is built from TRBV27 and TRBJ2-7, with no clear D. CDR3 length: 13 residues. The germline V and J ends were trimmed by 3 bases and 7 bases, with 13 bases remaining between them. Germline loops: CDR1 MNHEY, CDR2 SMNVEV (reference sequence). CDR3 loop: CASSFLGSGEQYF. CDR3 bases: TGTGCCAGCAGTTTCTTAGGCTCGGGTGAGCAGTACTTC.